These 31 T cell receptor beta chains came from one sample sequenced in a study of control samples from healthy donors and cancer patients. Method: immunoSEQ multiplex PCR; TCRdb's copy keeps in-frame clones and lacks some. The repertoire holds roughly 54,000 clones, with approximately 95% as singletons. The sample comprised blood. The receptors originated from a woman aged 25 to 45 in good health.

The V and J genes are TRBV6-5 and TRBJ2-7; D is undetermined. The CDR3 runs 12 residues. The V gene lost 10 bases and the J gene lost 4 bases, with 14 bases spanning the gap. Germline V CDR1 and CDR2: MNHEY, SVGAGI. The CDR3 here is CATRKVGYEQYF. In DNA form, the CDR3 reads TGTGCCACCCGGAAAGTGGGTTACGAGCAGTACTTC.

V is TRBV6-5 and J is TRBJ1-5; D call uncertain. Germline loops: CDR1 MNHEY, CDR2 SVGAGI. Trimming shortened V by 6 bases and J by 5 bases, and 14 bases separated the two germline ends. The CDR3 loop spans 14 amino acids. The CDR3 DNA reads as TGTGCCAGCAGCAAGGACCGAAGCTATCAGCCCCAGCATTTT. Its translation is CASSKDRSYQPQHF.

In DNA form, the CDR3 reads TGTGCCAGCAGTTTACAGGACAATGAGCAGTTCTTC. Translated, it gives CASSLQDNEQFF. The rearrangement links TRBV25-1 to TRBJ2-1; the D gene is possibly TRBD1 (5 bases). The V and J ends lost 5 bases and 5 bases respectively, with 7 bases between them. The V gene's germline CDR1 is MGHDK and CDR2 SYGVNS. The CDR3 covers 12 residues.

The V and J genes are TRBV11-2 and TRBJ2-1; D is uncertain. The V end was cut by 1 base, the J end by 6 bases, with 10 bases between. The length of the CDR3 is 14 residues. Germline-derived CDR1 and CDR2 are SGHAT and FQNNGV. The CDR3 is CASSLVPASNEQFF. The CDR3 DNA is TGTGCCAGCAGCTTAGTGCCAGCGTCCAATGAGCAGTTCTTC. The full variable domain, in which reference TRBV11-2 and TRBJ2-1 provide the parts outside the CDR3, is EAGVAQSPRYKIIEKRQSVAFWCNPISGHATLYWYQQILGQGPKLLIQFQNNGVVDDSQLPKDRFSAERLKGVDSTLKIQPAKLEDSAVYLCASSLVPASNEQFFGPGTRLTVL.

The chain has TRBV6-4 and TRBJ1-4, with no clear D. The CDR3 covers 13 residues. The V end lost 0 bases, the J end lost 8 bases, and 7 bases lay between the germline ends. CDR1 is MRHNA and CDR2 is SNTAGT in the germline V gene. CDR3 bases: TGTGCCAGCAGTGACTCGTGGCGGGAAAAACTGTTTTTT. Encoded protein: CASSDSWREKLFF.

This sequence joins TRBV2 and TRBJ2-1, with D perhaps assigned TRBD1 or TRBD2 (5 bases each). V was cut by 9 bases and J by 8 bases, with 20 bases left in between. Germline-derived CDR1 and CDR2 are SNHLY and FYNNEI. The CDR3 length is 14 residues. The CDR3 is CARSGTQRADEQFF. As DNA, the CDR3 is TGTGCCAGATCCGGGACCCAACGTGCGGATGAGCAGTTCTTC.

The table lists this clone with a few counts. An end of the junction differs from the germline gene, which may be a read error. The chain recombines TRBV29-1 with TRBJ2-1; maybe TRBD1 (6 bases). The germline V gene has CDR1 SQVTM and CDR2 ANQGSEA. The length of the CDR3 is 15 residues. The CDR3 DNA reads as TGCAGCGTCGAAGTAGGGGGAGCCCTTTTGAATGAGCAGTTCTTC. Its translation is CSVEVGGALLNEQFF.

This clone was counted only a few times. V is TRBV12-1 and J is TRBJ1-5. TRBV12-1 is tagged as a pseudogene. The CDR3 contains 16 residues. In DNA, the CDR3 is TGTGCCAGCAGCCGGGGCGGAATCGGGGCTAACCAGCCCCAGCATTTT. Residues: CASSRGGIGANQPQHF.

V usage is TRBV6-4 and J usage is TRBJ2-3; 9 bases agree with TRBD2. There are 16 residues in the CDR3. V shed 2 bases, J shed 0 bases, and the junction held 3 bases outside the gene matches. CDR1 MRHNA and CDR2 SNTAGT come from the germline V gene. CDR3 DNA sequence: TGTGCCAGCAGTGACAAGACTAGCGGAAGCACAGATACGCAGTATTTT. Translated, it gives CASSDKTSGSTDTQYF.

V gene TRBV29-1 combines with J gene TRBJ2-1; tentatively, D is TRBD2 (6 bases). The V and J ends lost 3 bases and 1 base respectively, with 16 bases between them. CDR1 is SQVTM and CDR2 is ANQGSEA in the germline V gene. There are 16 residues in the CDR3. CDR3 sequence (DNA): TGCAGCGTTGAGGCGGGACTTACCGTGTCCTACAATGAGCAGTTCTTC. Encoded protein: CSVEAGLTVSYNEQFF.

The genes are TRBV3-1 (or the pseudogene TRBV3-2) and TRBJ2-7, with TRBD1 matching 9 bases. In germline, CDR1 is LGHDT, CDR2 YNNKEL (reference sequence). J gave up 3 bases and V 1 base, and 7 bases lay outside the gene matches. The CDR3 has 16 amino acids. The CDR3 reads CASSQVSGTGIYEQYF. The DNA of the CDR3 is TGTGCCAGCAGCCAAGTCTCCGGGACAGGGATCTACGAGCAGTACTTC.

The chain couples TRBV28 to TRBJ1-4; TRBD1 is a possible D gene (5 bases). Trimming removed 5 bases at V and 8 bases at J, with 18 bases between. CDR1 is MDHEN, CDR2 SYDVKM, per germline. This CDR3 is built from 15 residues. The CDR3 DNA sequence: TGTGCCAGCAGTCCCTCCTCGAGGGACTTGGAAAAACTGTTTTTT. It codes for CASSPSSRDLEKLFF.

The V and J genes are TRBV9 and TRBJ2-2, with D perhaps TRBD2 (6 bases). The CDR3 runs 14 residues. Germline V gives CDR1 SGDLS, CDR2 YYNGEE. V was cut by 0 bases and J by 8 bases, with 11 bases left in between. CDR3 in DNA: TGTGCCAGCAGCGTAGACGGGAGAGAGGGGGAGCTGTTTTTT. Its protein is CASSVDGREGELFF.

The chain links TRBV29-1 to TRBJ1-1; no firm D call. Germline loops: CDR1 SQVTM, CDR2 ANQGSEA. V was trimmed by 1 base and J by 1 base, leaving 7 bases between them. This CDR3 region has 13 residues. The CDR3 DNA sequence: TGCAGCGTTGAAGGTCCAGCGAACACTGAAGCTTTCTTT. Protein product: CSVEGPANTEAFF.

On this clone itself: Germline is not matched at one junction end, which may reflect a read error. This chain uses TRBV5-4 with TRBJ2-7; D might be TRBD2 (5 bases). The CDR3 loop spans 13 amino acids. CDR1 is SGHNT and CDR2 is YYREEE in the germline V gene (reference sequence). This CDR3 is CASSFRGSGINTF. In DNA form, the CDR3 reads TGTGCCAGCAGCTTTAGAGGGTCGGGTATAAACACCTTC.

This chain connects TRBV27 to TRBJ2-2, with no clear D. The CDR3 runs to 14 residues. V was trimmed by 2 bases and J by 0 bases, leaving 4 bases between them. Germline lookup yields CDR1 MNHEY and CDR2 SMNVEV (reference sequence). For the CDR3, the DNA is TGTGCCAGCAGTTTACGGCCGAACACCGGGGAGCTGTTTTTT. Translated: CASSLRPNTGELFF.

CDR3 protein: CASSPGVLLGNEQFF. CDR3 coding DNA: TGTGCCAGCAGTCCGGGAGTCCTTCTCGGCAATGAGCAGTTCTTC. This chain connects TRBV28 to TRBJ2-1; D may be TRBD2 (6 bases). CDR3 length equals 15 residues. CDR1 and CDR2 from the germline V gene are MDHEN and SYDVKM. V was clipped by 5 bases and J by 6 bases, with 17 bases between them.

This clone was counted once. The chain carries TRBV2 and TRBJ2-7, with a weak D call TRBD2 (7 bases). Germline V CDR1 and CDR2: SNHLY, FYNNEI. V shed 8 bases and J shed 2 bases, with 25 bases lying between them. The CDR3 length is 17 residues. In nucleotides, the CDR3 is TGTGCCAGCGGGGGCGGGGAGGGGGGACCTCAGACCTACGAGCAGTACTTC. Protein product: CASGGGEGGPQTYEQYF. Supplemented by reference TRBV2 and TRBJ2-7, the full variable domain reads EPEVTQTPSHQVTQMGQEVILRCVPISNHLYFYWYRQILGQKVEFLVSFYNNEISEKSEIFDDQFSVERPDGSNFTLKIRSTKLEDSAMYFCASGGGEGGPQTYEQYFGPGTRLTVT.

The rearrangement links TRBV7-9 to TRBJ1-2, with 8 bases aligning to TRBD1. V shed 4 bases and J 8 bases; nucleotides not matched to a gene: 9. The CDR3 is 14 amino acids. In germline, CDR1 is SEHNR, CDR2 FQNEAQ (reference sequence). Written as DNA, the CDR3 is TGTGCCAGCAGCTACTTGGACAGGGTTGGCGGCTACACCTTC. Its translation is CASSYLDRVGGYTF.

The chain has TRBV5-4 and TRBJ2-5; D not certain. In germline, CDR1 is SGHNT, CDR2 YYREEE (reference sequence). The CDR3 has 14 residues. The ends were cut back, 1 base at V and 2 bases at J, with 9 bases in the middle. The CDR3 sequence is CASSLIGQQETQYF. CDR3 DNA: TGTGCCAGCAGCTTGATTGGGCAGCAAGAGACCCAGTACTTC.

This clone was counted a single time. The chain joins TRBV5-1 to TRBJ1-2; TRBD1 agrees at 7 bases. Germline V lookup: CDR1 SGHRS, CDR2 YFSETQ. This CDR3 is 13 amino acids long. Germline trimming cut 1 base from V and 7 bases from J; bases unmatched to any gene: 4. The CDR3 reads CASSLTGEGGYTF. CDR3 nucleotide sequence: TGCGCCAGCAGCTTGACAGGGGAGGGTGGCTACACCTTC.

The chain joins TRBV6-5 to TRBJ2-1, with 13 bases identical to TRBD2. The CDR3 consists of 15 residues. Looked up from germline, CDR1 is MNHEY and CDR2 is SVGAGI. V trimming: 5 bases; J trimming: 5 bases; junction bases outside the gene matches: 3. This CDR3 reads CASSRLAGGHNEQFF. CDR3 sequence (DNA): TGTGCCAGCAGTCGACTAGCGGGAGGCCACAATGAGCAGTTCTTC.

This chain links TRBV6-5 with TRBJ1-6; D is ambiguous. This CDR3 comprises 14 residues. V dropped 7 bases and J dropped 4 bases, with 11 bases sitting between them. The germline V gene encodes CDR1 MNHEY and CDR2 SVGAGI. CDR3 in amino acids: CASTSIQYNSPLHF. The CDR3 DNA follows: TGTGCCAGCACCTCGATCCAGTATAATTCACCCCTCCACTTT.

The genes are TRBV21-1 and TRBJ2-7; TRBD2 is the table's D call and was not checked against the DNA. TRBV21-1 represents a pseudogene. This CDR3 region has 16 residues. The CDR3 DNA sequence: TGTGCCAGCAGCAAAGAGACTAGCGGGAGGGCCGACGAGCAGTACTTC. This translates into CASSKETSGRADEQYF.

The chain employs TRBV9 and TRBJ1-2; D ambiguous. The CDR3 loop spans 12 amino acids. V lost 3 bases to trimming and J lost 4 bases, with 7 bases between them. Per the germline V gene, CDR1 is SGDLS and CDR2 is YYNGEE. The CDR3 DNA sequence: TGTGCCAGCAGCGCCACGACCTATGGCTACACCTTC. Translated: CASSATTYGYTF. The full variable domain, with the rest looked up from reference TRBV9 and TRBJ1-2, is DSGVTQTPKHLITATGQRVTLRCSPRSGDLSVYWYQQSLDQGLQFLIQYYNGEERAKGNILERFSAQQFPDLHSELNLSSLELGDSALYFCASSATTYGYTFGSGTRLTVV.

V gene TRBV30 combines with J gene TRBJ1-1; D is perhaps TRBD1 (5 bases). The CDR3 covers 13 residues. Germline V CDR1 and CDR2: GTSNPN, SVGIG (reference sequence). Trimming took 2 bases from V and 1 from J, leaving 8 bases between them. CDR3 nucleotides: TGTGCCTGGAGTACGGGACGGAACACTGAAGCTTTCTTT. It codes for CAWSTGRNTEAFF. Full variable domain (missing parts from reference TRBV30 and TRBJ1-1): SQTIHQWPATLVQPVGSPLSLECTVEGTSNPNLYWYRQAAGRGLQLLFYSVGIGQISSEVPQNLSASRPQDRQFILSSKKLLLSDSGFYLCAWSTGRNTEAFFGQGTRLTVV.

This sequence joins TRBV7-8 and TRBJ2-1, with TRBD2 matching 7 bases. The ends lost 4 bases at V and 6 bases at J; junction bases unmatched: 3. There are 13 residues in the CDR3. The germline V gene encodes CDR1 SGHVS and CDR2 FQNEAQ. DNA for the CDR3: TGTGCCAGCAGCTCCCTAGCGGTCAATGAGCAGTTCTTC. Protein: CASSSLAVNEQFF.

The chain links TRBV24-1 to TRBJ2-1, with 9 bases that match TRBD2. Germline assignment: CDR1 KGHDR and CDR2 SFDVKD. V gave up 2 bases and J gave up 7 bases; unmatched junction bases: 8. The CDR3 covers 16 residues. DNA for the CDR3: TGTGCCACCAGTGATTGGATAGCGGGAGAGGTGAATGAGCAGTTCTTC. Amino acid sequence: CATSDWIAGEVNEQFF.

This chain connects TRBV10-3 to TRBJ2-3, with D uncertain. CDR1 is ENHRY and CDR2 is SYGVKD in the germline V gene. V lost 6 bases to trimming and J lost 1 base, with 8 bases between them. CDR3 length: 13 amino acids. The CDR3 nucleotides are TGTGCCATCAGCCCCGGCCGCACAGATACGCAGTATTTT. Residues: CAISPGRTDTQYF.

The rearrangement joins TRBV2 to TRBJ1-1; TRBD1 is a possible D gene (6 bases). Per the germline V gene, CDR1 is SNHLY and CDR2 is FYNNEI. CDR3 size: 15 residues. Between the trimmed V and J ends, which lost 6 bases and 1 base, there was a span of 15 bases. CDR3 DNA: TGTGCCAGCAGGCCCCTGGACAGCCCGAACACTGAAGCTTTCTTT. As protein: CASRPLDSPNTEAFF.

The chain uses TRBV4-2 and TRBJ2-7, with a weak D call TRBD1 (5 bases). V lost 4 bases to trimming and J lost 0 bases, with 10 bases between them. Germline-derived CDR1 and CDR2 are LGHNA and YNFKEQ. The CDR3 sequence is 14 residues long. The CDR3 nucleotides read TGTGCCAGCAGCCCCCAACAGGACTCCTACGAGCAGTACTTC. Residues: CASSPQQDSYEQYF.